These T cell receptor beta chains were read from a single sample in a study of shared clonotypes between healthy human individuals. The repertoire was sequenced with immunoSEQ multiplex PCR; TCRdb's copy has only in-frame clones and lacks some. The sample comprises about 580,000 clones, 95% to 98% of which are singletons, and 0.3% rests with the top ten. The sample comprised naive CD8+ T cells sorted from blood. The receptor set was obtained from a man in his thirties or forties in good health. Both conserved end residues are part of each CDR3. D genes are given only for firm matches. Clone size appears in some rows only: once, few, many, or a class for an expanded clone.

v_call	cdr3_length	d_call	clone_size	j_call	cdr3_nt	cdr3_aa
TRBV27	15	TRBD2	.	TRBJ2-7	TGTGCCAGCAGTTTAGGGGCGGGAGGTATCGACGAGCAGTACTTC	CASSLGAGGIDEQYF
TRBV20-1	11	.	.	TRBJ2-5	TGCAGTGCTAGCCCCTTAGAGACCCAGTACTTC	CSASPLETQYF
TRBV19	13	.	.	TRBJ1-1	TGTGCCAGTAGTATAGTGATGAACACTGAAGCTTTCTTT	CASSIVMNTEAFF
TRBV7-8	15	.	.	TRBJ2-5	TGTGCCAGCAGCCCCCCTTGGGCGGGAATAGAGACCCAGTACTTC	CASSPPWAGIETQYF
TRBV27	16	TRBD2	.	TRBJ2-7	TGTGCCAGCAGTTCCCCCGGACTAGCGGGAGTTTTCGAGCAGTACTTC	CASSSPGLAGVFEQYF
TRBV6-5	14	TRBD1	.	TRBJ2-7	TGTGCCAGCAGTTCCGTCGCAGGGGGCTGGGAGCAGTACTTC	CASSSVAGGWEQYF
TRBV7-2	16	TRBD2	.	TRBJ2-7	TGTGCCAGCAGCCTAAGACTAGCGGGAGAGGCCTACGAGCAGTACTTC	CASSLRLAGEAYEQYF
TRBV6-1	14	TRBD1	.	TRBJ1-4	TGTGCCAGCAGGCCGGGACAGGGGCGTGAAAAACTGTTTTTT	CASRPGQGREKLFF
TRBV7-9	14	TRBD2	.	TRBJ2-1	TGTGCCAGCAGCTTTCTAGCGGGAGGGGGTGAGCAGTTCTTC	CASSFLAGGGEQFF
TRBV6-5	14	TRBD2	.	TRBJ2-1	TGTGCCAGCAAGCTTAGCGGGCCTTACAATGAGCAGTTCTTC	CASKLSGPYNEQFF
TRBV6-5	14	.	.	TRBJ2-2	TGTGCCAGCAGTTACGGAGAGAACACCGGGGAGCTGTTTTTT	CASSYGENTGELFF
TRBV27	15	.	.	TRBJ2-1	TGTGCCAGCAGTTCCGATTTGAGCTCCTACAATGAGCAGTTCTTC	CASSSDLSSYNEQFF
TRBV6-5	14	.	.	TRBJ2-7	TGTGCCAGCAGTTACTCAGGGACATACTACGAGCAGTACTTC	CASSYSGTYYEQYF
TRBV5-1	15	.	.	TRBJ1-1	TGCGCCAGCAGCTTGAGACCCCCAAGCAACACTGAAGCTTTCTTT	CASSLRPPSNTEAFF
TRBV9	14	.	.	TRBJ2-2	TGTGCCAGCTCAGAAGCTGGGAACACCGGGGAGCTGTTTTTT	CASSEAGNTGELFF
TRBV7-9	15	.	.	TRBJ1-2	TGTGCCAGCAGCTCAGACCTTCCCCCTTTATATGGCTACACCTTC	CASSSDLPPLYGYTF
TRBV7-9	15	.	once	TRBJ2-7	TGTGCCAGCAGCTCCCTTTTTGGACCCTTATACGAGCAGTACTTC	CASSSLFGPLYEQYF
TRBV11-3	13	.	.	TRBJ2-1	TGTGCCAGCAGCTTAGAGACCGGCGGAGGGCAGTTCTTC	CASSLETGGGQFF
TRBV10-3	15	.	.	TRBJ1-2	TGTGCCATCAGTGAGTCGGTCGGGCCAGCTTATGGCTACACCTTC	CAISESVGPAYGYTF
TRBV28	12	TRBD1	.	TRBJ2-3	TGTGCCAGCCCCTTAGGGGGCCGCGCGCAGTATTTT	CASPLGGRAQYF
TRBV7-9	15	.	.	TRBJ1-2	TGTGCCAGCAGCTTAGGAGCGGAGGGTAGCTATGGCTACACCTTC	CASSLGAEGSYGYTF
TRBV9	15	.	.	TRBJ2-3	TGTGCCAGCAGCTCGGGCGGGAACAACTTAGATACGCAGTATTTT	CASSSGGNNLDTQYF
TRBV28	13	.	.	TRBJ2-7	TGTGCCAGCAGCCGAAGGGCCTCCTACGAGCAGTACTTC	CASSRRASYEQYF
TRBV10-3	13	.	.	TRBJ2-7	TGTGCCATCAGTGGGGAGGGGGACTACGAGCAGTACTTC	CAISGEGDYEQYF
TRBV7-9	15	.	.	TRBJ2-7	TGTGCCAGCAGCTTATCCGGGACCGAGAGCTACGAGCAGTACTTC	CASSLSGTESYEQYF
TRBV20-1	11	TRBD1	.	TRBJ2-5	TGCAGTTGGGACAGGCCGGAGGCCCAGTACTTC	CSWDRPEAQYF
TRBV11-2	17	TRBD1	.	TRBJ2-5	TGTGCCAGCAGCTTAGCCCCATCCGGACAGGGGGACGAGACCCAGTACTTC	CASSLAPSGQGDETQYF
TRBV6-1	11	.	.	TRBJ2-1	TGTGCCAGCAGTGAAGTCTACCCGCAGTTCTTC	CASSEVYPQFF
TRBV2	12	.	.	TRBJ1-2	TGTGCCACCCAAAAGGGGGTCGGTGGCTACACCTTC	CATQKGVGGYTF
TRBV30	15	TRBD2	.	TRBJ2-1	TGTGCCTGGCAAAAAGGGACTAGCGGAAACAATGAGCAGTTCTTC	CAWQKGTSGNNEQFF
TRBV7-8	15	.	.	TRBJ2-1	TGTGCCAGCAGCTTAGCGATTAGAGGCTACAATGAGCAGTTCTTC	CASSLAIRGYNEQFF
TRBV29-1	17	.	.	TRBJ2-3	TGCAGCGCTCCCACCACCAACCAGGGGAATGTTAGGGATACGCAGTATTTT	CSAPTTNQGNVRDTQYF
TRBV5-1	20	TRBD2	.	TRBJ2-1	TGCGCCAGCAGCGGTCATGAAGGACTAGCGGCACCGAGCTCCTACAATGAGCAGTTCTTC	CASSGHEGLAAPSSYNEQFF
TRBV5-4	15	.	.	TRBJ2-7	TGTGCCAGCGGGGACTCGGAAACCCCATTCTACGAGCAGTACTTC	CASGDSETPFYEQYF
TRBV5-1	16	TRBD2	.	TRBJ2-1	TGCGCCAGCAGCTTGTTACTAGCGGGAGAAAATGATGAGCAGTTCTTC	CASSLLLAGENDEQFF
TRBV7-3	13	.	.	TRBJ2-1	TGTGCCAGCAGCCCGCGACTTTCCAATGAGCAGTTCTTC	CASSPRLSNEQFF
TRBV27	15	.	.	TRBJ2-1	TGTGCCAGCAGTTTAAAGGACAGACGGAGTAATGAGCAGTTCTTC	CASSLKDRRSNEQFF
TRBV27	16	TRBD2	once	TRBJ2-1	TGTGCCAGCAGCTTTTCCCCCGGGACTAGCGTATACGAGCAGTTCTTC	CASSFSPGTSVYEQFF
TRBV5-1	14	.	.	TRBJ1-5	TGCGCCAGCAGCCCGGGGGAGTTCAATCAGCCCCAGCATTTT	CASSPGEFNQPQHF
TRBV7-9	14	TRBD2	.	TRBJ2-7	TGTGCCAGCAGCCCCCCTTGGCCAGCGGGGGAGCAGTACTTC	CASSPPWPAGEQYF